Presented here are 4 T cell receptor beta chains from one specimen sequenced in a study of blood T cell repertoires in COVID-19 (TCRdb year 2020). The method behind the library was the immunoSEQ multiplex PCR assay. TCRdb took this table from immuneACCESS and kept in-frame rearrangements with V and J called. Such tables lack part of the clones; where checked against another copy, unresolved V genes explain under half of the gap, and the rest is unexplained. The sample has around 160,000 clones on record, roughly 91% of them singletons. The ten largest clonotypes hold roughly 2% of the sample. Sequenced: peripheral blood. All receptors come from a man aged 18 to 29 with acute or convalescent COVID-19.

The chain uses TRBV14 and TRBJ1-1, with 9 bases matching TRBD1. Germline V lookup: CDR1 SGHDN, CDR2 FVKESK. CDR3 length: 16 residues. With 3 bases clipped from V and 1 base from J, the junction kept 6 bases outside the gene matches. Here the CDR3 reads CASSHWTGDGNTEAFF. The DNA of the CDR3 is TGTGCCAGCAGCCACTGGACAGGGGATGGGAACACTGAAGCTTTCTTT.

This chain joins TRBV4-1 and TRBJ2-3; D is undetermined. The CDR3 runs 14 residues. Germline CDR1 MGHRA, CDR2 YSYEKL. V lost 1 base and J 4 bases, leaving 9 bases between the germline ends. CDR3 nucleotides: TGCGCCAGCAGCCAAGCGGCCGAGGCAGATACGCAGTATTTT. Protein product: CASSQAAEADTQYF.

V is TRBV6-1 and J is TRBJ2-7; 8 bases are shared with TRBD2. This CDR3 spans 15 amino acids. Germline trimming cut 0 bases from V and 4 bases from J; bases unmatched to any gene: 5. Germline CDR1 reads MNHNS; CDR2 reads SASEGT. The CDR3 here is CASSEAGSGGYEQYF. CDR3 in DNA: TGTGCCAGCAGTGAAGCGGGAAGCGGGGGTTACGAGCAGTACTTC.

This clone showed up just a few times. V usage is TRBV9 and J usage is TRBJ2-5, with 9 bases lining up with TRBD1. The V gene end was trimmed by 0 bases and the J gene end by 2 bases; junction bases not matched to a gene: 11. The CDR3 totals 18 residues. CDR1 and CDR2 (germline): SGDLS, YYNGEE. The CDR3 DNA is TGTGCCAGCAGCGTAGGAACGAGGACAGGGGTGCGGCAAGAGACCCAGTACTTC. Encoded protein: CASSVGTRTGVRQETQYF.